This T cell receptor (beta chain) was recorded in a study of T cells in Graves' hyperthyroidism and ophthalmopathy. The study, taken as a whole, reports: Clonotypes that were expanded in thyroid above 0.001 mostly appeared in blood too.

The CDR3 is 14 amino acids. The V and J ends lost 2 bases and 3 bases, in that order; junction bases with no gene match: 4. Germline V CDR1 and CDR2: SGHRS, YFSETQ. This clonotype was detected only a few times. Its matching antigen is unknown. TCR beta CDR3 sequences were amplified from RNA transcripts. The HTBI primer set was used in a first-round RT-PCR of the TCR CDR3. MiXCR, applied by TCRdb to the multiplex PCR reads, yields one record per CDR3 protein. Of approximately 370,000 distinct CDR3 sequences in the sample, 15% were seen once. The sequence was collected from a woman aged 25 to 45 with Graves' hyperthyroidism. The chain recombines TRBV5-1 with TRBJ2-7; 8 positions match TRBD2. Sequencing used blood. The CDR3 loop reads CASSFRAGGYEQYF. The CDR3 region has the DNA TGCGCCAGCAGCTTTCGCGCGGGAGGCTACGAGCAGTACTTC.